This T cell receptor beta chain was sequenced during a study of blood T cell repertoires in COVID-19. About the study: The United States, Italy and Spain supplied acute and convalescent COVID-19 samples. From T cells, B-cell-depleted T cells, or PBMCs came the material, which was cDNA or gDNA.

Original analysis: Reference gene primer amplification in the assay estimated nucleated cell counts. Sequencing was performed with immunoSEQ multiplex PCR; in TCRdb, only in-frame clones are kept and a portion is missing. V and J calls and clone size are those listed in that table; D and trimming were worked out from the DNA. The sample carries around 150,000 clones, approximately 88% recorded once. This clone was seen more than once but under ten times. The CDR3 is 14 amino acids. With V trimmed by 10 bases and J by 7 bases, 12 bases remained unmatched. CDR1 and CDR2 (germline): MNHEY, SVGAGI. The chain couples TRBV6-5 to TRBJ1-5; 8 nucleotides match TRBD1. Input material: peripheral blood. The source is a woman older than 75 with active or convalescent COVID-19. CDR3 residues: CATHDRGFGQPQHF. CDR3 coding DNA: TGTGCCACGCACGACAGGGGTTTTGGCCAGCCCCAGCATTTT.